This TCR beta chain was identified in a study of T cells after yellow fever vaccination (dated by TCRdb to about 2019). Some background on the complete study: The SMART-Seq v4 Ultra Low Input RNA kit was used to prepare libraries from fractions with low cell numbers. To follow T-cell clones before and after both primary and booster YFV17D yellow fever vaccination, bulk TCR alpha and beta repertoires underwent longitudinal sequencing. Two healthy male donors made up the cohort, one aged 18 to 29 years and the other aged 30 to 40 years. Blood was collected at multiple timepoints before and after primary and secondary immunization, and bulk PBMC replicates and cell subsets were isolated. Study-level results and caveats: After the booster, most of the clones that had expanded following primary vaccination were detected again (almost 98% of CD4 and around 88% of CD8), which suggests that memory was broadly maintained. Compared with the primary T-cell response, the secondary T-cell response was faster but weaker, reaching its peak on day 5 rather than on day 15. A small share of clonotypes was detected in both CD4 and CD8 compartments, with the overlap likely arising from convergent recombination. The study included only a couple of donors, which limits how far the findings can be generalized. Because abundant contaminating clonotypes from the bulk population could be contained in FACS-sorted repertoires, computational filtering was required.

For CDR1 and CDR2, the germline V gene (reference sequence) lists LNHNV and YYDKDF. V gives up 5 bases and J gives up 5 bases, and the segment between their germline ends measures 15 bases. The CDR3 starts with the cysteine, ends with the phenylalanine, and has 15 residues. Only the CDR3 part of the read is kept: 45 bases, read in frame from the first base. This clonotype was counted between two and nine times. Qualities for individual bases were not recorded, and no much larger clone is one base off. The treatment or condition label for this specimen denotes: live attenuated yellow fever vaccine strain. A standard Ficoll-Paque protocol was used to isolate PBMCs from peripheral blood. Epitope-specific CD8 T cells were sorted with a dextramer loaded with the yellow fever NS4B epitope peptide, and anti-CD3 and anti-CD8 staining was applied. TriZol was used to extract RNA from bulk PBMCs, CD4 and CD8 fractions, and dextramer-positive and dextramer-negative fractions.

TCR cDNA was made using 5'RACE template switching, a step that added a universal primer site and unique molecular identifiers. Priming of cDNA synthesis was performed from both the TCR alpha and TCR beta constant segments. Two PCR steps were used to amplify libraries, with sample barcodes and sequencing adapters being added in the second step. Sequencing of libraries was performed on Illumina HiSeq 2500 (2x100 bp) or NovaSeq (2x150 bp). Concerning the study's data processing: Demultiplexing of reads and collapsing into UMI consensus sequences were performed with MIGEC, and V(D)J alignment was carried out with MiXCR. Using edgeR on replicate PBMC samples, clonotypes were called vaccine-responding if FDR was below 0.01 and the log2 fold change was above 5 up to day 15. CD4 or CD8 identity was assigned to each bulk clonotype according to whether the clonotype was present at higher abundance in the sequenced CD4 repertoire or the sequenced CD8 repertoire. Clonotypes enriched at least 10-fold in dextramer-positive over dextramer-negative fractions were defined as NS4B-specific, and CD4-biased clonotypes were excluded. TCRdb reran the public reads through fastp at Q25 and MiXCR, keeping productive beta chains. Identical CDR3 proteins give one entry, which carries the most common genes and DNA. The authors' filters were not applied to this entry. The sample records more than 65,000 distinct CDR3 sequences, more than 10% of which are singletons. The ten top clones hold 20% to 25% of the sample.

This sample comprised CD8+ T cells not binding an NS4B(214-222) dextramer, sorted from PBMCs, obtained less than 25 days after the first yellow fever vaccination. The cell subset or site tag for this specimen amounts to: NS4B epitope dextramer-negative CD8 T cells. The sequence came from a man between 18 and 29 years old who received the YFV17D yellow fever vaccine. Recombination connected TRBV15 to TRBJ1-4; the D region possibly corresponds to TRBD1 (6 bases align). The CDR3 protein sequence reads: CATSARQDLNEKLFF. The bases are TGTGCCACCAGCGCCCGACAGGACCTGAATGAAAAACTGTTTTTT.